This entry is about one T cell receptor (beta chain). The ends were cut back, 0 bases at V and 5 bases at J, with 13 bases in the middle. This CDR3 comprises 15 residues. The germline gives CDR1 SGHTA, CDR2 FQGTGA. The assay was immunoSEQ multiplex PCR, and TCRdb's table has in-frame clones only and misses some. The sample shows approximately 150,000 clones, 80% of them seen only once. This record belongs to a study of blood T cell repertoires in COVID-19. Study summary: The United States, Italy and Spain supplied acute and convalescent COVID-19 samples.

The specimen was peripheral blood. The chain employs TRBV7-3 and TRBJ1-1; the D gene is possibly TRBD1 (5 bases). This clonotype was sampled from a woman in her fifties or sixties with acute or convalescent COVID-19. This CDR3 reads CASSLTGGFETEAFF. CDR3 DNA: TGTGCCAGCAGCTTAACGGGGGGTTTTGAAACTGAAGCTTTCTTT.